The sequence of this TCR beta chain was determined in a study of T cells in Graves' hyperthyroidism and ophthalmopathy. Study findings and constraints: The model made its ophthalmopathy prediction, and onset followed a median roughly 6.5 months later. Most expanded thyroid clonotypes above 0.001 also appeared in blood. A 13 V-J signature model discriminated ophthalmopathy versus stable hyperthyroidism.

Those patients with uncontrolled infection, other autoimmune disease, pregnancy or lactation were excluded. Amplification of TCR beta CDR3 regions was performed using RNA transcripts as template. Using the HTBI primer set, a first-round RT-PCR was run on the TCR CDR3. One entry per CDR3 protein results from TCRdb running MiXCR on the multiplex PCR reads. This sample has about 570,000 distinct CDR3 sequences, with around 42% found just once. In its sample, this clonotype was seen many times. Its antigen is as yet unknown. CDR1 and CDR2 from the germline V gene are SQVTM and ANQGSEA. V was pared by 4 bases and J by 3 bases, with 7 bases between. The length of the CDR3 is 11 residues.

The chain has TRBV29-1 and TRBJ2-7; D remains ambiguous. The sequenced sample consisted of peripheral blood or thyroid tissue (not recorded which). The clonotype comes from an adult woman with Graves' disease, either hyperthyroidism or ophthalmopathy (not recorded which). The CDR3 DNA is TGCAGCGTTGCCCATTACTACGAGCAGTACTTC. This sequence encodes CSVAHYYEQYF.